This entry concerns a single T cell receptor (beta chain). The data originate from a study of blood T cell repertoires in COVID-19. Study overall: Material from acute and convalescent COVID-19 was sourced from the United States, Italy and Spain. PBMCs, B-cell-depleted T cells, or T cells provided the cDNA or gDNA that made up the material.

The table came from immunoSEQ multiplex PCR; TCRdb's copy has only in-frame clones and leaves some out. The repertoire holds under 300,000 clones, with roughly nine tenths as singletons. Germline V CDR1 and CDR2: SQVTM, ANQGSEA. This CDR3 comprises 13 residues. Trimming removed 7 bases at V and 3 bases at J, with 13 bases between. Participant-reported clinical history was the basis for cohort assignment. Sequenced input: PBMCs or T cells enriched from blood (not recorded which). This clonotype originated in a human donor in a cohort exposed to, infected with or recovered from COVID-19 (not recorded which). The donor label of this sample is uncertain. This rearrangement joins TRBV29-1 to TRBJ2-4; D possibly corresponds to TRBD1 (6 bases). The CDR3 nucleotides are TGCAGCGCGCAGGGGTTTGGCAAAAACATTCAGTACTTC. It codes for CSAQGFGKNIQYF. The entire variable domain, with the rest obtained from reference TRBV29-1 and TRBJ2-4, is as follows: SAVISQKPSRDICQRGTSLTIQCQVDSQVTMMFWYRQQPGQSLTLIATANQGSEATYESGFVIDKFPISRPNLTFSTLTVSNMSPEDSSIYLCSAQGFGKNIQYFGAGTRLSVL.